This T cell receptor (beta chain) was observed in a study of CD8 T cells in Susac syndrome. The T cells that were sequenced for TCR beta were CD8+ and CD4+ cells from blood. Relapsing-remitting disease, either stable or active, was present in the multiple sclerosis controls, who were treatment-naive patients. Germline V lookup: CDR1 SGHAT, CDR2 FQNNGV. There are 16 residues in the CDR3. V lost 4 bases and J 2 bases, leaving 14 bases between the germline ends. Reverse transcription used roughly 0.5 to 1 ug RNA and random hexamers. A multiplex approach, immunoSEQ multiplex PCR, amplified TCR beta CDR3 across 54 Vbeta and 13 Jbeta. One entry per CDR3 protein results from TCRdb running MiXCR on the immunoSEQ multiplex PCR reads. The sample shows around 200,000 distinct CDR3 sequences, 80% to 95% of them seen only once. Remarks on this clonotype: Since no conserved phenylalanine or tryptophan closes the CDR3, a read error is the likely cause.

The source material was CD8+ T cells from PBMCs. The rearrangement links TRBV11-2 to TRBJ2-2; D unclear. The receptor comes from a human donor with multiple sclerosis. The CDR3 spells CASSSTNVANTGELFL. The CDR3 DNA follows: TGTGCCAGCAGCTCGACCAATGTGGCTAACACCGGGGAGCTGTTTCTT.